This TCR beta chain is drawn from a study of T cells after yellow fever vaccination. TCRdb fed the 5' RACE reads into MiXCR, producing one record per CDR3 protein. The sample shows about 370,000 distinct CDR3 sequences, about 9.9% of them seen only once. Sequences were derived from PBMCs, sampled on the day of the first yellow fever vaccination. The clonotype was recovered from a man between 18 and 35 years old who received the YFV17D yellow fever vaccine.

This CDR3 is CASSFRAGTYGYTF. The CDR3 DNA is TGTGCCAGCAGTTTTCGGGCGGGGACGTATGGCTACACCTTC. This chain connects TRBV12-3 or TRBV12-4 to TRBJ1-2; possible D gene TRBD1, 5 bases. The CDR3 consists of 14 residues. Trimming removed 3 bases from V and 5 bases from J, with 13 bases in between.